The rows below give T cell receptor beta chains drawn from one sample of a study of T cell repertoires in cytomegalovirus infection. TCRdb re-derived calls from the reads in MiXCR, one entry per CDR3 protein. The sample has around 800,000 distinct CDR3 sequences; around a third are singletons. No antigen is known for these receptors. Sequenced here: cultured CD8+ T cells from PBMCs, sampled from culture after CMV antigen stimulation. The receptors shown here come from a human donor in good health (CMV status not recorded). Some clones in this sample may be carry-over from other donors' samples. CDR3s include the opening cysteine and the closing phenylalanine or tryptophan. Each record gives: J gene, V gene, D gene, clone size, CDR3 DNA, CDR3 protein. D genes are given only for firm matches. Part of the rows lack a size; the others show once, few, many or a class for expanded clones.

j_call: TRBJ1-6
v_call: TRBV6-1
d_call: TRBD1
clone_size: few
cdr3_nt: TGTGCCAGCAGTGACCGGGACAGGTATAATTCACCCCTCCACTTT
cdr3_aa: CASSDRDRYNSPLHF

j_call: TRBJ1-6
v_call: TRBV10-2
d_call: .
clone_size: few
cdr3_nt: TGCGCCAGCAGTGAAGGGAACTTGAGCTCCTATAATTCACCCCTCCACTTT
cdr3_aa: CASSEGNLSSYNSPLHF

j_call: TRBJ2-1
v_call: TRBV9
d_call: .
clone_size: .
cdr3_nt: TGTGCCAGCACCGCCGACGTAAGCTCCTACAATGAGCAGTTCTTC
cdr3_aa: CASTADVSSYNEQFF

j_call: TRBJ2-7
v_call: TRBV2
d_call: TRBD2
clone_size: once
cdr3_nt: TGTGCCAGCGATCCTAGCGGGGGTTACGAGCAGTACTTC
cdr3_aa: CASDPSGGYEQYF

j_call: TRBJ1-5
v_call: TRBV6-1
d_call: .
clone_size: many
cdr3_nt: TGTGCCAGCAGTTCCCCAGGGGACGGCAATCAGCCCCAGCATTTT
cdr3_aa: CASSSPGDGNQPQHF

j_call: TRBJ1-2
v_call: TRBV19
d_call: TRBD1
clone_size: few
cdr3_nt: TGTGCCAGTAGTATAAGGGACAGTTTCGATGGCTACACCTTC
cdr3_aa: CASSIRDSFDGYTF

j_call: TRBJ1-1
v_call: TRBV5-4
d_call: TRBD1
clone_size: .
cdr3_nt: TGTGCCAGCAGCTCGCCGGGACAGGGGGCGTTTGAAGCTTTCTTT
cdr3_aa: CASSSPGQGAFEAFF

j_call: TRBJ1-2
v_call: TRBV6-1
d_call: TRBD1
clone_size: .
cdr3_nt: TGTGCCAGCCTCGCAGGGGGGGGCAATGGCTACACCTTC
cdr3_aa: CASLAGGGNGYTF

j_call: TRBJ2-7
v_call: TRBV6-6
d_call: .
clone_size: few
cdr3_nt: TGTGCCAGCGCATGGACAGGAGGGGGTTACGAGCAGTACTTC
cdr3_aa: CASAWTGGGYEQYF

j_call: TRBJ2-3
v_call: TRBV10-3
d_call: .
clone_size: .
cdr3_nt: TGTGCCATCAGTGAGTTGGGGGGCGCGGCAGATACGCAGTATTTT
cdr3_aa: CAISELGGAADTQYF